This entry lists 8 T cell receptor beta chains sequenced from one sample in a study of blood T cell repertoires in COVID-19. This table comes from immunoSEQ multiplex PCR, and its TCRdb copy is limited to in-frame clones, with some not included. Of about 210,000 clones listed, approximately 81% were seen once; the top ten hold around 9%. The sequencing sample was made of PBMCs or T cells enriched from blood (not recorded which). These TCRs come from a woman aged 45-65 years with acute COVID-19.

The genes are TRBV19 and TRBJ2-3, with 11 bases lining up with TRBD2. The CDR3 sequence is 16 residues long. In germline, CDR1 is LNHDA, CDR2 SQIVND (reference sequence). After removal of 4 bases from V and 3 bases from J, the junction contained 6 bases not matched to a gene. The CDR3 DNA reads as TGTGCCAGTAGTACTAGCGGGAGGCGAACGACAGATACGCAGTATTTT. It encodes CASSTSGRRTTDTQYF.

This rearrangement joins TRBV7-2 to TRBJ2-3; D gene unclear. V was pared by 1 base and J by 0 bases, with 14 bases between. Germline CDR1 SGHTA, CDR2 FQGNSA. This CDR3 is built from 17 residues. The CDR3 DNA reads as TGTGCCAGCAGCTTAGTGTCAACTCGCGGTAGCACAGATACGCAGTATTTT. It translates to CASSLVSTRGSTDTQYF.

A few counts support this clone. The V gene is TRBV30, the J gene TRBJ1-2, with 10 bases that match TRBD1. Germline V lookup: CDR1 GTSNPN, CDR2 SVGIG (reference sequence). CDR3 size: 13 residues. With 4 bases clipped from V and 2 bases from J, the junction kept 1 base outside the gene matches. The CDR3 reads CAWMGQGNYGYTF. CDR3 nucleotide sequence: TGTGCCTGGATGGGACAGGGGAACTATGGCTACACCTTC.

The table lists this clone with a few counts. The chain uses TRBV9 and TRBJ2-5; maybe TRBD2 (6 bases). Germline V CDR1 and CDR2: SGDLS, YYNGEE. The ends were cut back, 4 bases at V and 5 bases at J, with 18 bases in the middle. The CDR3 covers 15 residues. CDR3 amino acids: CASSTSIGAGETQYF. CDR3 sequence (DNA): TGTGCCAGCAGCACTAGCATCGGGGCCGGGGAGACCCAGTACTTC.

The rearrangement joins TRBV5-1 to TRBJ2-2, with 7 nucleotides matching TRBD2. Trimming cost V 2 bases and J 0 bases; bases outside gene matches: 10. Germline CDR1 is SGHRS and CDR2 is YFSETQ. The length of the CDR3 is 18 residues. CDR3 sequence reads: CASSLKGGGSTNTGELFF. The CDR3 DNA follows: TGCGCCAGCAGCTTAAAGGGCGGGGGAAGTACGAACACCGGGGAGCTGTTTTTT.

The chain uses TRBV27 and TRBJ1-1, with a tentative D call TRBD1 (6 bases). V lost 1 base, J lost 0 bases, and 9 bases lay in between. The length of the CDR3 is 15 residues. CDR1 is MNHEY, CDR2 SMNVEV, per germline (reference sequence). The CDR3 bases are TGTGCCAGCAGTTTATTAGGGGGAATGAACACTGAAGCTTTCTTT. Its translation: CASSLLGGMNTEAFF.

The chain couples TRBV7-8 to TRBJ1-6; D is uncertain. The CDR3 spans 16 residues. Trimming took off 0 bases at V and 5 bases at J, with 11 bases between the two ends. Germline V gene sequence: CDR1 SGHVS, CDR2 FQNEAQ. The CDR3 spells CASSLAYSRDNSPLHF. CDR3 DNA sequence: TGTGCCAGCAGCTTAGCCTACAGCCGCGATAATTCACCCCTCCACTTT.

This chain connects TRBV5-1 to TRBJ2-3; 10 positions match TRBD1. After removal of 0 bases from V and 5 bases from J, the junction contained 3 bases not matched to a gene. The germline V gene encodes CDR1 SGHRS and CDR2 YFSETQ. The CDR3 contains 15 residues. CDR3 DNA: TGCGCCAGCAGCTTGGTCGGACAGGGGGGAGATACGCAGTATTTT. The encoded protein is CASSLVGQGGDTQYF. The full variable domain, its missing parts supplied by reference TRBV5-1 and TRBJ2-3, is KAGVTQTPRYLIKTRGQQVTLSCSPISGHRSVSWYQQTPGQGLQFLFEYFSETQRNKGNFPGRFSGRQFSNSRSEMNVSTLELGDSALYLCASSLVGQGGDTQYFGPGTRLTVL.